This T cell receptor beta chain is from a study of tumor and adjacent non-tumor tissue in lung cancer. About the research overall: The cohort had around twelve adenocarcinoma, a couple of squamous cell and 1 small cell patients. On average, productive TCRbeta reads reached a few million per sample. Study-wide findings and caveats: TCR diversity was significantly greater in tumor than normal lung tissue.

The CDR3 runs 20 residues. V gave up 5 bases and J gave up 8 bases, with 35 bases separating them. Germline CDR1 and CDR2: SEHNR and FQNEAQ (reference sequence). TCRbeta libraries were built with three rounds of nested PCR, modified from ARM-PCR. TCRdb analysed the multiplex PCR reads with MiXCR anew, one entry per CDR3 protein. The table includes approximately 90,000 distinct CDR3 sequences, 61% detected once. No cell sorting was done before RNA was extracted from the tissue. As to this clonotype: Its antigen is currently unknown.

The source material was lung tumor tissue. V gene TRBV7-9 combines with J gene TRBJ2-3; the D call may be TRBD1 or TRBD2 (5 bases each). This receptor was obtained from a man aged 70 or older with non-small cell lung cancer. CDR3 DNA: TGTGCCAGCAGCCCCCTACCGACCACCACGCGGAGGTGGGGCCAGGGTACGCAGTATTTT. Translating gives CASSPLPTTTRRWGQGTQYF.